This is a list of T cell receptor beta chains from one sample in a study of identical twins. TCRdb used MiXCR to reprocess the 5' RACE reads, holding one entry per CDR3 protein. The table records around 530,000 distinct CDR3 sequences, roughly 15% of them present only once. These data were likewise used in another study, on yellow fever vaccine responses in identical twins.

Sequencing input: CD4+ T cells sorted from blood. The source is a young woman in good health. The CDR3 runs from the conserved cysteine through the conserved F or W. Each record gives: D gene, V gene, J gene, CDR3 length, clone size, CDR3 protein, CDR3 DNA. D genes are given only for firm matches. The size entry is marked missing in some rows and otherwise reads once, few, many or a size class.

NA	TRBV5-1	TRBJ2-7	12	few	CASSPGTGEQYF	TGCGCCAGCAGCCCGGGTACTGGGGAGCAGTACTTC
TRBD2	TRBV12-3/TRBV12-4	TRBJ2-2	14	NA	CASSYGLARGELFF	TGTGCCAGCAGTTACGGACTAGCGAGAGGGGAGCTGTTTTTT
TRBD2	TRBV9	TRBJ2-4	15	few	CASSPQTSAKNIQYF	TGTGCCAGCAGCCCCCAGACTAGCGCCAAAAACATTCAGTACTTC
NA	TRBV6-1	TRBJ1-4	16	NA	CASSPSGYQGGEKLFF	TGTGCCAGCAGCCCCTCGGGGTATCAGGGCGGCGAAAAACTGTTTTTT
TRBD1	TRBV7-2	TRBJ2-2	14	few	CASNTNRGVGELFF	TGTGCCAGCAACACAAACAGGGGAGTCGGGGAGCTGTTTTTT
TRBD1	TRBV20-1	TRBJ2-7	13	few	CSATDRVWGEQYF	TGCAGTGCTACTGACAGGGTATGGGGGGAGCAGTACTTC
NA	TRBV5-1	TRBJ2-3	12	NA	CASSITGDTQYF	TGCGCCAGCAGCATCACCGGAGATACGCAGTATTTT
TRBD2	TRBV12-3/TRBV12-4	TRBJ2-1	16	NA	CASRPAPGLAPNEQFF	TGTGCCAGCAGGCCCGCCCCGGGACTAGCGCCCAATGAGCAGTTCTTC
TRBD2	TRBV12-3/TRBV12-4	TRBJ2-7	15	few	CASSLNSGSSYEQYF	TGTGCCAGCAGTTTAAATAGCGGGAGCTCCTACGAGCAGTACTTC
TRBD1	TRBV15	TRBJ2-2	15	NA	CATSRDTGATGELFF	TGTGCCACCAGCAGAGATACAGGGGCCACCGGGGAGCTGTTTTTT
NA	TRBV20-1	TRBJ2-3	17	NA	CCARDARDAAVADTQYF	TGCTGTGCTAGAGATGCGCGGGACGCCGCCGTAGCAGATACGCAGTATTTT
TRBD1	TRBV6-1	TRBJ1-1	16	NA	CASRLPGQGLNTEAFF	TGTGCCAGCAGGCTCCCGGGACAGGGACTGAACACTGAAGCTTTCTTT
NA	TRBV20-1	TRBJ1-1	14	NA	CSARVPGDHTEAFF	TGCAGTGCTAGAGTTCCCGGGGACCACACTGAAGCTTTCTTT
NA	TRBV12-3/TRBV12-4	TRBJ1-1	14	few	CASSLIEKNTEAFF	TGTGCCAGCAGTCTAATCGAGAAGAACACTGAAGCTTTCTTT
NA	TRBV7-8	TRBJ2-1	15	NA	CASSPGGTVINEQFF	TGTGCCAGCAGCCCAGGGGGGACAGTGATCAATGAGCAGTTCTTC
NA	TRBV6-1	TRBJ1-1	13	few	CASSERGSTEAFF	TGTGCCAGCAGTGAGCGGGGTTCGACTGAAGCTTTCTTT
NA	TRBV5-4	TRBJ2-3	14	NA	CASSLQWGGDTQYF	TGTGCCAGCAGCCTACAGTGGGGTGGAGATACGCAGTATTTT
TRBD1	TRBV6-1	TRBJ2-3	16	NA	CASSEARGQVTDTQYF	TGTGCCAGCAGTGAAGCGAGAGGACAGGTGACAGATACGCAGTATTTT
NA	TRBV5-6	TRBJ1-6	15	many	CASSTAGMNNSPLHF	TGTGCCAGCAGTACGGCAGGGATGAATAATTCACCCCTCCACTTT
NA	TRBV7-9	TRBJ2-4	15	few	CASSLQVGAKNIQYF	TGTGCCAGCAGCCTTCAGGTGGGAGCCAAAAACATTCAGTACTTC
NA	TRBV10-1	TRBJ2-2	14	few	CASSEIPAPGELFF	TGCGCCAGCAGTGAGATACCTGCCCCTGGGGAGCTGTTTTTT
NA	TRBV28	TRBJ2-7	15	few	CASSPHHRSSYEQYF	TGTGCCAGCAGTCCGCACCACAGGAGCTCCTACGAGCAGTACTTC
NA	TRBV10-3	TRBJ1-6	14	NA	CAITPDSDNSPLHF	TGTGCCATCACCCCGGACAGTGATAATTCACCCCTCCACTTT
NA	TRBV7-8	TRBJ2-5	16	NA	CASSLNARTNQETQYF	TGTGCCAGCAGCTTAAATGCGCGGACTAACCAAGAGACCCAGTACTTC
NA	TRBV12-3/TRBV12-4	TRBJ1-2	13	many	CASGAGTNYGYTF	TGTGCCAGCGGGGCAGGGACGAACTATGGCTACACCTTC
NA	TRBV9	TRBJ2-7	15	few	CASSPLRAGNYEQYF	TGTGCCAGCAGCCCCCTGAGGGCGGGGAACTACGAGCAGTACTTC